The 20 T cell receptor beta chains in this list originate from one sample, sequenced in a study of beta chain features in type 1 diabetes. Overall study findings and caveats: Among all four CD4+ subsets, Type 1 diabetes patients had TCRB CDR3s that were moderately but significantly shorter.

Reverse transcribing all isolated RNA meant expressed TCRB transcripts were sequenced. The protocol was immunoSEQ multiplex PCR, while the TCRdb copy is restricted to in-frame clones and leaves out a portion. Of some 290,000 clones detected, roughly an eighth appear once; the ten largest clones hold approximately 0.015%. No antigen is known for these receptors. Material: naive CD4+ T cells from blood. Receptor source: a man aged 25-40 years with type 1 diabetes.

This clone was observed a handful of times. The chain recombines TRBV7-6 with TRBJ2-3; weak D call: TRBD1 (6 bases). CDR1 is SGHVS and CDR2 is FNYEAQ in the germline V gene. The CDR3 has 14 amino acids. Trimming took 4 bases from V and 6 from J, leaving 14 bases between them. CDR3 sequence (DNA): TGTGCCAGCAGCTCGATGACAGGACATGATACGCAGTATTTT. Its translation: CASSSMTGHDTQYF.

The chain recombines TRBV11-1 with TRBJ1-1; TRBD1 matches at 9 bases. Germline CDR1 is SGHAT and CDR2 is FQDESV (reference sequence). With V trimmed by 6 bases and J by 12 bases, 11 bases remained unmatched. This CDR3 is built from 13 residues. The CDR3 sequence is CASRTPGQGKTFF. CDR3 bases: TGTGCCAGCAGAACACCGGGACAGGGAAAAACTTTCTTT.

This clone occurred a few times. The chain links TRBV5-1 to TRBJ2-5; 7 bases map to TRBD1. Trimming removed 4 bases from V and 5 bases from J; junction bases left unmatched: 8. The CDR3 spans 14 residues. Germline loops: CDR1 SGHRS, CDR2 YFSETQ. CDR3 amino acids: CASSQTGSRETQYF. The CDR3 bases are TGCGCCAGCAGCCAGACAGGGAGTAGGGAGACCCAGTACTTC.

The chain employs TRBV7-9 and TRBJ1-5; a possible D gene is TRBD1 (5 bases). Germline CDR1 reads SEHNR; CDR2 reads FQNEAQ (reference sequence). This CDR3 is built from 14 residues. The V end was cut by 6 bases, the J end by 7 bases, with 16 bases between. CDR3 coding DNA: TGTGCCAGCAGTACGGGACTGGAAGGCCAGCCCCAGCATTTT. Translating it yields CASSTGLEGQPQHF.

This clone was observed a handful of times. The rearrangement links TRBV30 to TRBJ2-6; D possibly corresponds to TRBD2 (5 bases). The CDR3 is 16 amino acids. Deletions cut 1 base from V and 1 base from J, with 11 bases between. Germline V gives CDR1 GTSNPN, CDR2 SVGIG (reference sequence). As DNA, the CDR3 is TGTGCCTGGAGTGCCCCGGGATTATCTGGGGCCAACGTCCTGACTTTC. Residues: CAWSAPGLSGANVLTF.

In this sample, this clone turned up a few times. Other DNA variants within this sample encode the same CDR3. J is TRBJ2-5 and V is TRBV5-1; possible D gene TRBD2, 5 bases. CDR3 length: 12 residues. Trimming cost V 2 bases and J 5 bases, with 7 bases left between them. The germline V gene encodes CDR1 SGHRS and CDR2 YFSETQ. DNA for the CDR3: TGCGCCAGCAGCTTTGGCGGGGAGACCCAGTACTTC. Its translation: CASSFGGETQYF.

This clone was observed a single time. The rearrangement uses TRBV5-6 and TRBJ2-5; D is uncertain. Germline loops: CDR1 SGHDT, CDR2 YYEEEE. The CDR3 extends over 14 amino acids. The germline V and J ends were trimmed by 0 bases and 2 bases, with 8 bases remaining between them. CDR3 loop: CASSLVTPQETQYF. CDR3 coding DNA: TGTGCCAGCAGCTTGGTTACACCTCAAGAGACCCAGTACTTC.

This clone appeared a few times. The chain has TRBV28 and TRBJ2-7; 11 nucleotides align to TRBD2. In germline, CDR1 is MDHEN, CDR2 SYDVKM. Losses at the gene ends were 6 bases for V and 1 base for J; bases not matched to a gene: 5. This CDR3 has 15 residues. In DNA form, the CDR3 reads TGTGCCAGCAGGGTGACTAGCGGGACTTCCTACGAGCAGTACTTC. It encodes CASRVTSGTSYEQYF. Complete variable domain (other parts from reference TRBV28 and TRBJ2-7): DVKVTQSSRYLVKRTGEKVFLECVQDMDHENMFWYRQDPGLGLRLIYFSYDVKMKEKGDIPEGYSVSREKKERFSLILESASTNQTSMYLCASRVTSGTSYEQYFGPGTRLTVT.

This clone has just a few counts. This CDR3 is CASTLLAGGNEQFF. The CDR3 DNA reads as TGTGCCAGTACCCTACTAGCGGGAGGTAATGAGCAGTTCTTC. The chain links TRBV19 to TRBJ2-1; 12 bases fit TRBD2. Unmatched junction bases numbered 5, after V lost 7 bases and J lost 7 bases. Per germline, CDR1 LNHDA and CDR2 SQIVND (reference sequence). There are 14 residues in the CDR3.

The CDR3 spells CASSAGTSPGYNEQFF. The CDR3 DNA is TGCGCCAGCAGCGCGGGGACTAGCCCCGGGTACAATGAGCAGTTCTTC. The V call is TRBV5-1, the J call TRBJ2-1; TRBD2 matches 9 bases. The V gene's germline CDR1 is SGHRS and CDR2 YFSETQ. The trim removed 4 bases at V and 4 bases at J, leaving 9 bases unmatched. The CDR3 contains 16 residues.

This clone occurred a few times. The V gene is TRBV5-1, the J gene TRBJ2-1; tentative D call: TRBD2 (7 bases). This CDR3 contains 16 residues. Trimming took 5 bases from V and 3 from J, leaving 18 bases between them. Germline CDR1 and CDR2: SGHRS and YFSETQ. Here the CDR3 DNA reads TGCGCCAGCAGACTGGGGGCGGGAGTTCACTACAATGAGCAGTTCTTC. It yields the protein CASRLGAGVHYNEQFF.

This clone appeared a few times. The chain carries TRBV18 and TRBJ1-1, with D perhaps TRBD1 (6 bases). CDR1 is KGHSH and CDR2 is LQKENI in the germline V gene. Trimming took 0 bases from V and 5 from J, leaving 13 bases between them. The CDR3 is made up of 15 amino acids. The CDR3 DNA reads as TGTGCCAGCTCACCACCTGGACAGTATGGGACTGAAGCTTTCTTT. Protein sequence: CASSPPGQYGTEAFF.

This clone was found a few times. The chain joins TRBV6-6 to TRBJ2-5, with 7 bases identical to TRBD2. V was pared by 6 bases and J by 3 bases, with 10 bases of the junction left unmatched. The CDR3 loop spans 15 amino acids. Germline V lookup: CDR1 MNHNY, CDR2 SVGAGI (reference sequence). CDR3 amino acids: CASRLVASGEETQYF. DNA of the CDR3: TGTGCCAGCAGATTGGTGGCTAGCGGTGAAGAGACCCAGTACTTC.

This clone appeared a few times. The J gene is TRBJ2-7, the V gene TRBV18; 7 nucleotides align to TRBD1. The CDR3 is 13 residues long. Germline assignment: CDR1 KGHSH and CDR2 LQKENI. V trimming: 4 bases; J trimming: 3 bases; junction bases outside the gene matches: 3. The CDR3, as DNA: TGTGCCAGCTCACTAAACAGGGGCTACGAGCAGTACTTC. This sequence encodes CASSLNRGYEQYF.

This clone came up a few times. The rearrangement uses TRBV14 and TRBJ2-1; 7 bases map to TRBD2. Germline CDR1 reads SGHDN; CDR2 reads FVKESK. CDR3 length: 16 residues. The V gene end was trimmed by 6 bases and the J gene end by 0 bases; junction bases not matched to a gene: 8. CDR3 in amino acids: CASRSSGMNSYNEQFF. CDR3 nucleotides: TGTGCCAGCAGATCGAGCGGGATGAACTCCTACAATGAGCAGTTCTTC.

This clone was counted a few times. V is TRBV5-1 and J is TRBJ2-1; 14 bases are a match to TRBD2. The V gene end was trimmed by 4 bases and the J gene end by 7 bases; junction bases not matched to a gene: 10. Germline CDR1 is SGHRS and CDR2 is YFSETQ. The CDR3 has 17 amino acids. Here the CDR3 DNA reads TGCGCCAGCAGCGCAATGACTAGCGGGAGGGCATGGAATGAGCAGTTCTTC. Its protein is CASSAMTSGRAWNEQFF.

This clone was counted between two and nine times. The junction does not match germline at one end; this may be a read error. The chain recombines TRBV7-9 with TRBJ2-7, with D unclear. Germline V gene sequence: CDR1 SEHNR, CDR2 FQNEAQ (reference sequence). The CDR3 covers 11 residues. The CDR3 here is CASSLDSRSGF. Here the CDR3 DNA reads TGTGCCAGCAGCTTAGATTCTCGCAGTGGCTTC.

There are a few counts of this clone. Written as DNA, the CDR3 is TGTGCCTGGAGTGTGTCGGGGAGCAATGAAAAACTGTTTTTT. This sequence encodes CAWSVSGSNEKLFF. This chain links TRBV30 with TRBJ1-4; D call uncertain. Between the trimmed V and J ends, which lost 0 bases and 5 bases, there was a span of 10 bases. CDR3 size: 14 residues. Looked up from germline, CDR1 is GTSNPN and CDR2 is SVGIG (reference sequence).

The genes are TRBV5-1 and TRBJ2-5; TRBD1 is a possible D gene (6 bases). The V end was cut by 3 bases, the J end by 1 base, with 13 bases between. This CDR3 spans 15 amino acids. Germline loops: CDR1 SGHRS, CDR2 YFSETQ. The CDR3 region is CASSSQGILQETQYF. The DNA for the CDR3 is TGCGCCAGCAGCTCCCAGGGGATCCTCCAAGAGACCCAGTACTTC. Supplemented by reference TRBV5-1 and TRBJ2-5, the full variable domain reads KAGVTQTPRYLIKTRGQQVTLSCSPISGHRSVSWYQQTPGQGLQFLFEYFSETQRNKGNFPGRFSGRQFSNSRSEMNVSTLELGDSALYLCASSSQGILQETQYFGPGTRLLVL.

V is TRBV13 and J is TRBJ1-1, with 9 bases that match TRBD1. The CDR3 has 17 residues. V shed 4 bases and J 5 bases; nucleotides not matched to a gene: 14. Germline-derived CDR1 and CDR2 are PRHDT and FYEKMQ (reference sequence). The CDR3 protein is CASSYGRNRGRGTEAFF. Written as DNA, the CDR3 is TGTGCCAGCAGCTATGGGAGGAACAGGGGGCGAGGGACTGAAGCTTTCTTT.